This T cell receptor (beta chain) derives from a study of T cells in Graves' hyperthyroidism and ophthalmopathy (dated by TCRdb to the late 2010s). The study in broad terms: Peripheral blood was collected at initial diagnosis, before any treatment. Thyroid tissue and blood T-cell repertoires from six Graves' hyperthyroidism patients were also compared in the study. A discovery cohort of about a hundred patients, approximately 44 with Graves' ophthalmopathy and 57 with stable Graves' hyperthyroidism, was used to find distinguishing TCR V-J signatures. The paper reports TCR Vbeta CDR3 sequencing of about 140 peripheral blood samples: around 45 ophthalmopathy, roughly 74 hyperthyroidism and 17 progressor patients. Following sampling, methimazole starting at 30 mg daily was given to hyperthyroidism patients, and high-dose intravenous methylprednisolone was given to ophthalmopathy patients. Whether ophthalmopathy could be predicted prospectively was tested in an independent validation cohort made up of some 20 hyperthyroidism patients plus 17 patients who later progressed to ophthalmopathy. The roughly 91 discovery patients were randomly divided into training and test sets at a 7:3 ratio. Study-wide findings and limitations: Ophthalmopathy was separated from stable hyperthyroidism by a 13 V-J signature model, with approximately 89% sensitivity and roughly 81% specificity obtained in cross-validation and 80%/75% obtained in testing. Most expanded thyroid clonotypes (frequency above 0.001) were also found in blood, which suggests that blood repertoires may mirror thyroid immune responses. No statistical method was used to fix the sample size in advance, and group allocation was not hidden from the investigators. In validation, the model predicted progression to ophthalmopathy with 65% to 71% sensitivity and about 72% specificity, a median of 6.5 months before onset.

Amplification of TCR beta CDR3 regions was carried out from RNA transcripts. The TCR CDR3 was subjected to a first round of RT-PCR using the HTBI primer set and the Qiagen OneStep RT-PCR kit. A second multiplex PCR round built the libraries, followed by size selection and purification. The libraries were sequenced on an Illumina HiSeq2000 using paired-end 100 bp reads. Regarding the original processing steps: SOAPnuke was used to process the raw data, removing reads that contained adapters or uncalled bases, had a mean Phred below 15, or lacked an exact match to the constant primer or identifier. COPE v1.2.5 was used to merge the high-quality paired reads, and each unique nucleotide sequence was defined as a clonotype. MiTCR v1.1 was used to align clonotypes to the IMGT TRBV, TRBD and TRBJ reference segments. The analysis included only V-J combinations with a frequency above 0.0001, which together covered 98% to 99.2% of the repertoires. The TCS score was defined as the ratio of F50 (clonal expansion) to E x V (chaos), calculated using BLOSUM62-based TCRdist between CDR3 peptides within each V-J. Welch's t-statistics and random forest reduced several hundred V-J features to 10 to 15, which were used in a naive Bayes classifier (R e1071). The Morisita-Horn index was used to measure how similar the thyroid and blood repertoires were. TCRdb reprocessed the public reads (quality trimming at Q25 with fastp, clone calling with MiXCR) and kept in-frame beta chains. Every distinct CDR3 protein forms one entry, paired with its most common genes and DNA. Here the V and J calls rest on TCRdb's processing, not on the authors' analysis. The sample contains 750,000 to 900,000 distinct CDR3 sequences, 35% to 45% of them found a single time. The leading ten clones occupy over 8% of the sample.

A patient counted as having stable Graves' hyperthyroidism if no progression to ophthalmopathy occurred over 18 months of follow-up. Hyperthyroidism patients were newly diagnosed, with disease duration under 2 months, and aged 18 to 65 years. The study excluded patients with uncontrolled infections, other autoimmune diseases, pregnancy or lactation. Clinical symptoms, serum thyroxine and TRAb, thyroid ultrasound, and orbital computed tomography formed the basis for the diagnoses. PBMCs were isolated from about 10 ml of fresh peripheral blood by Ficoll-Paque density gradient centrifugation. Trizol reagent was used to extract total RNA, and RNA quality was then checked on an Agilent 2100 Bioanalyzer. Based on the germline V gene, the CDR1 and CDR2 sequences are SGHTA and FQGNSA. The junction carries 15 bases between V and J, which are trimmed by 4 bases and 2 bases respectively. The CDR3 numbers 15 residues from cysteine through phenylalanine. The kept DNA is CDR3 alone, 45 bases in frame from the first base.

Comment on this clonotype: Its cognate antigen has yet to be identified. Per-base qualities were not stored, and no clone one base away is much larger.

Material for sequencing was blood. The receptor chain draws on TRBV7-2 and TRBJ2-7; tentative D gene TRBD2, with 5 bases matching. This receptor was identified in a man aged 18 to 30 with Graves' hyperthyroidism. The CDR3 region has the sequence CASSYPSGGTYEQYF. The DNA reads TGTGCCAGCAGCTACCCCAGCGGTGGCACCTACGAGCAGTACTTC.